Following are 12 T cell receptor beta chains from one sample sequenced in a study of metastatic and nonmetastatic thyroid tumors. Treatment of any kind had been given to no patient before thyroid surgery. TCRdb re-called the PCR reads via MiXCR. The repertoire holds fewer than 20,000 clones, with under 30% as singletons. Sequencing input: tumor tissue. The receptors here all came from a male donor with papillary thyroid cancer or a benign thyroid nodule (not recorded which). Some clones in this sample may be carry-over from other donors' samples.

V usage is TRBV5-1 and J usage is TRBJ2-2, with 9 bases aligning to TRBD2. Trimming removed 3 bases from V and 2 bases from J; junction bases left unmatched: 17. The germline V gene has CDR1 SGHRS and CDR2 YFSETQ. The CDR3 runs to 20 residues. The CDR3 sequence: CASSYYRTSEGIINTGELFF. The CDR3, as DNA: TGCGCCAGCAGCTACTACCGGACTAGCGAAGGGATTATTAACACCGGGGAGCTGTTTTTT.

On this clone itself: The junction departs from germline at one end; a sequencing error may be responsible. The chain joins TRBV20-1 to TRBJ2-3; the match to TRBD2 covers 11 bases. Germline-derived CDR1 and CDR2 are DFQATT and SNEGSKA (reference sequence). This CDR3 region has 16 residues. The chain's CDR3 is CSAREPLAGVSDTQYF. In DNA, the CDR3 is TGCAGTGCCAGAGAGCCACTAGCGGGAGTGTCAGATACGCAGTATTTT.

This clone was found a few times. The chain recombines TRBV19 with TRBJ1-5, with a possible D match to TRBD1 (5 bases). Trimming left V 5 bases short and J 4 bases short, with 18 bases between. The V gene's germline CDR1 is LNHDA and CDR2 SQIVND (reference sequence). The CDR3 runs to 16 residues. The CDR3 spells CASSFGRGIPNQPQHF. The CDR3 DNA reads TGTGCCAGTAGTTTCGGACGGGGCATCCCAAATCAGCCCCAGCATTTT.

Ten or more counts support this clone. CDR3 bases: TGTGCCTGCGATTCGCGAGGGGGCGAGTTTTTGGCACCCCTCCACTTT. Translation gives CACDSRGGEFLAPLHF. V gene TRBV19 combines with J gene TRBJ1-6, with 7 bases fitting TRBD1. V shed 11 bases and J 11 bases; nucleotides not matched to a gene: 21. There are 16 residues in the CDR3. Per germline, CDR1 LNHDA and CDR2 SQIVND (reference sequence).

The CDR3 protein is CASSLTGLGIYEQYF. CDR3 in DNA: TGTGCCAGCAGTCTCACAGGGTTAGGGATCTACGAGCAGTACTTC. The chain joins TRBV6-1 to TRBJ2-7, with a possible D match to TRBD1 (6 bases). Germline CDR1 MNHNS, CDR2 SASEGT. The CDR3 loop spans 15 amino acids. Trimming took off 5 bases at V and 3 bases at J, with 17 bases between the two ends.

This rearrangement joins TRBV11-2 to TRBJ2-7; D could derive from TRBD1 or TRBD2 (5 bases each). Germline-derived CDR1 and CDR2 are SGHAT and FQNNGV. The CDR3 has 14 residues. V was cut by 4 bases and J by 6 bases, with 16 bases left in between. As DNA, the CDR3 is TGTGCCAGCAGCTCCACGGGACGGGGTATCGAGCAGTACTTC. Translated, it gives CASSSTGRGIEQYF.

This clone is classed as medium-sized. The gene calls are TRBV5-6 and TRBJ1-5; TRBD1 might be the D (6 bases). This CDR3 is 15 amino acids long. With 1 base removed from V and 5 bases from J, the gap between germline ends came to 13 bases. Germline CDR1 is SGHDT and CDR2 is YYEEEE. Here the CDR3 reads CASSLTGRVDQPQHF. The CDR3 DNA reads as TGTGCCAGCAGCTTGACAGGGAGGGTGGATCAGCCCCAGCATTTT.

This clone showed up many times. This chain uses TRBV30 with TRBJ2-5; 15 bases align to TRBD2. Germline loops: CDR1 GTSNPN, CDR2 SVGIG (reference sequence). J gave up 4 bases and V 0 bases, and 12 bases lay outside the gene matches. This CDR3 has 19 amino acids. The CDR3 DNA reads TGTGCCTGGAGTGTATTAGGACTAGCGGGAGGGCGTGGGGGAGAGACCCAGTACTTC. Protein: CAWSVLGLAGGRGGETQYF.

The CDR3 nucleotides read TGTGCCAGCAGCAGTAGCGGGAGCTTCTACAATGAGCAGTTCTTC. Amino acid sequence: CASSSSGSFYNEQFF. The J gene is TRBJ2-1, the V gene TRBV7-2; 9 bases agree with TRBD2. After removal of 5 bases from V and 3 bases from J, the junction contained 5 bases not matched to a gene. Germline V gene sequence: CDR1 SGHTA, CDR2 FQGNSA. CDR3 length equals 15 residues.

As for this clone: Relative to the germline gene, one junction end is altered; a read error may explain this. CDR3 bases: TGTGCCTGGAGTAGAACCAGGGGGGACTTGGACACAGAAGCTTTCTTT. This sequence encodes CAWSRTRGDLDTEAFF. The J gene is TRBJ1-1, the V gene TRBV30, with 7 bases fitting TRBD1. This CDR3 is built from 16 residues. Germline V lookup: CDR1 GTSNPN, CDR2 SVGIG (reference sequence).

This clone counts as medium-sized. The chain combines TRBV20-1 with TRBJ2-7; TRBD1 aligns across 10 bases. The CDR3 length is 16 residues. In germline, CDR1 is DFQATT, CDR2 SNEGSKA (reference sequence). V was clipped by 3 bases and J by 2 bases; unmatched bases: 10. This chain's CDR3 is CSASEWGTGVTYEQYF. The CDR3 nucleotides read TGCAGTGCTAGCGAGTGGGGGACAGGGGTTACCTACGAGCAGTACTTC.

The chain combines TRBV5-1 with TRBJ2-1; no reliable D call. Germline-derived CDR1 and CDR2 are SGHRS and YFSETQ. The germline V and J ends were trimmed by 9 bases and 0 bases, with 19 bases remaining between them. The CDR3 has 16 residues. CDR3 residues: CANITLSEGSYNEQFF. The CDR3 bases are TGCGCCAACATCACCCTCTCCGAAGGCTCCTACAATGAGCAGTTCTTC.